This TCR beta chain derives from a study of regulatory T cells in long-lasting Graves disease. Overall study context: Prior antithyroid drug treatment in newly diagnosed Graves' patients lasted under 3 months. Study results and caveats: Researchers reported studying only peripheral blood, not thyroid tissue.

Time point here: newly diagnosed GD, antithyroid drugs for less than 3 months. Preparation of the TCR library used RNA extracted from PBMCs. V was pared by 4 bases and J by 2 bases, with 4 bases between. Germline V gene sequence: CDR1 MNHEY, CDR2 SMNVEV (reference sequence). This CDR3 is built from 12 residues. This clonotype was observed at least ten times. Its antigen is currently unknown. Researchers made TCR beta libraries by using iRepertoire HTBI primers and running Arm-PCR on CDR3 regions. One entry per CDR3 protein results from TCRdb running MiXCR on the multiplex PCR reads. The sample lists roughly 380,000 distinct CDR3 sequences; around 15% were seen once.

The sequence was collected from a female donor with Graves disease. The input for sequencing was peripheral blood mononuclear cells (PBMCs), taken at new diagnosis, from a patient treated with antithyroid drugs. The V and J genes are TRBV27 and TRBJ2-3; D gene ambiguous. The DNA of the CDR3 is TGTGCCAGCAGTTCAGTCACAGATACGCAGTATTTT. Amino acid sequence: CASSSVTDTQYF.